Below are 3 T cell receptor beta chains sequenced from a single sample in a study of T cells in Graves' hyperthyroidism and ophthalmopathy (dated by TCRdb to the late 2010s). The library was made by multiplex PCR. Sequencing took place on an Illumina HiSeq 2000. Amplification of TCR beta CDR3 regions was carried out from RNA transcripts. A first-round RT-PCR of the TCR CDR3 used the HTBI primer set with the Qiagen OneStep RT-PCR kit. TCRdb cleaned the public reads at Q25 with fastp, built clones with MiXCR and kept in-frame beta chains. Rows with a matching CDR3 protein are joined into one entry that keeps the most common DNA and genes. The sample yields more than 40,000 distinct CDR3 sequences; 45% to 50% were counted once. Jointly, the top ten make up roughly a third of the sample. The sequencing sample was made of peripheral blood or thyroid tissue (not recorded which). The receptors originated from a woman in her forties or fifties with Graves' hyperthyroidism.

The gene calls are TRBV10-3 and TRBJ1-3; perhaps TRBD1 as D (5 bases). V was clipped by 10 bases and J by 1 base, with 23 bases between them. CDR1 and CDR2 from the germline V gene are ENHRY and SYGVKD. The CDR3 is 17 residues long. The CDR3 is CATRDGSFLRSGNTIYF. In DNA, the CDR3 is TGTGCCACACGGGACGGATCGTTTCTGAGGTCTGGAAACACCATATATTTT.

About this clonotype itself: Germline is not matched at one junction end, which may reflect a read error. This chain connects TRBV2 to TRBJ1-2; the D gene is possibly TRBD1 (5 bases). The CDR3 totals 14 residues. The germline gives CDR1 SNHLY, CDR2 FYNNEI. In DNA, the CDR3 is TGTGCCGGCAGTGCAAAACAGGTTACCAATGTCTACATCTTC. Amino acid sequence: CAGSAKQVTNVYIF.

The chain recombines TRBV20-1 with TRBJ1-6; possibly TRBD1 for D (6 bases). Germline V gene lookup returns CDR1 DFQATT and CDR2 SNEGSKA (reference sequence). The CDR3 extends over 13 amino acids. V lost 6 bases, J lost 4 bases, and 10 bases lay in between. The DNA for the CDR3 is TGCAGTGCAAGACAGGCTTATAATTCACCCCTCCACTTT. It specifies CSARQAYNSPLHF.